The 19 T cell receptor beta chains presented below share a single source sample, sequenced in a study of T-cell memory formation after mild COVID-19. Using its own MiXCR run on the 5' RACE reads, TCRdb lists one record per CDR3 protein. This sample has under 650,000 distinct CDR3 sequences; over 15% occur once, and the top ten carry around 12%. The specimen sequenced was PBMCs or a T cell subset sorted from them (not recorded which). The receptor set was obtained from an adult woman who had mild COVID-19 (a few samples of this study predate the infection). Cell type and time point are not known.

The chain links TRBV4-1 to TRBJ2-1; the match to TRBD2 covers 14 bases. The germline CDR1 and CDR2 sequences are MGHRA and YSYEKL. V shed 3 bases, J shed 4 bases, and the junction held 2 bases outside the gene matches. This CDR3 has 16 residues. This CDR3 reads CASSQRLAGGYNEQFF. The CDR3 DNA sequence: TGCGCCAGCAGCCAGAGACTAGCGGGGGGGTACAATGAGCAGTTCTTC.

This chain uses TRBV29-1 with TRBJ1-1, with 8 bases aligning to TRBD1. CDR1 and CDR2 (germline): SQVTM, ANQGSEA. The CDR3 runs 14 residues. V dropped 2 bases and J dropped 1; count of bases not matched to a gene: 3. The chain's CDR3 is CSVERTGTNTEAFF. For the CDR3, the DNA is TGCAGCGTTGAACGGACAGGGACGAACACTGAAGCTTTCTTT.

The V and J genes are TRBV24-1 and TRBJ2-3, with D possibly matching TRBD2 (6 bases). V was shortened by 4 bases and J by 2 bases, with 15 bases between the two germline ends. CDR3 length: 16 amino acids. Germline V gives CDR1 KGHDR, CDR2 SFDVKD. This CDR3 reads CATSDSGTYDTDTQYF. In nucleotides, the CDR3 is TGTGCCACCAGTGACTCCGGGACTTACGACACAGATACGCAGTATTTT.

V is TRBV9 and J is TRBJ2-7, with D tentatively TRBD2 (5 bases). Trimming stripped 0 bases from V and 3 bases from J, with 13 bases between. CDR1 SGDLS and CDR2 YYNGEE come from the germline V gene. The CDR3 totals 15 residues. DNA for the CDR3: TGTGCCAGCAGCGTAGAGAGCGGTATGATCTACGAGCAGTACTTC. Amino acids: CASSVESGMIYEQYF.

V gene TRBV12-3 or TRBV12-4 combines with J gene TRBJ2-3; D might be TRBD2 (5 bases). The CDR3 runs to 14 residues. Trimming stripped 6 bases from V and 2 bases from J, with 12 bases between. CDR3 bases: TGTGCCAGCAGAATAAGCGGATTCACAGATACGCAGTATTTT. Translating it yields CASRISGFTDTQYF.

The CDR3 region is CSAVGLWGGPETQYF. CDR3 nucleotide sequence: TGCAGCGCTGTGGGGTTGTGGGGGGGGCCAGAGACCCAGTACTTC. The V gene is TRBV29-1, the J gene TRBJ2-5; possibly TRBD2 for D (7 bases). Germline V gene data show CDR1 as SQVTM and CDR2 as ANQGSEA. The CDR3 covers 15 residues. Trimming cost V 7 bases and J 4 bases, with 22 bases left between them.

The chain combines TRBV7-2 with TRBJ2-1; no clear D. Germline values: CDR1 SGHTA, CDR2 FQGNSA. The CDR3 totals 13 residues. V lost 6 bases, J lost 6 bases, and 12 bases lay in between. The CDR3 sequence: CASSYSSSNEQFF. The CDR3 region has the DNA TGTGCCAGCAGTTATTCCTCTAGCAATGAGCAGTTCTTC.

This clonotype was recorded many times. Germline and junction disagree at one end, which may indicate a read error. The chain is built from TRBV7-9 and TRBJ1-2; D gene uncertain. CDR1 SEHNR and CDR2 FQNEAQ come from the germline V gene (reference sequence). The length of the CDR3 is 13 residues. CDR3 DNA: TGTGCCAGCAGTTTAGGAGCAGGCTATGGCTACACCTTC. Residues: CASSLGAGYGYTF.

The V gene is TRBV10-3, the J gene TRBJ2-7, with 11 bases identical to TRBD2. Trimming at V came to 4 bases and at J to 6 bases, leaving 8 bases not matched to a gene. Per the germline V gene, CDR1 is ENHRY and CDR2 is SYGVKD. The CDR3 totals 15 residues. The CDR3 region has the DNA TGTGCCATCAGTGTATCAACGACTAGCGGGACCGAGCAGTACTTC. This gives the protein CAISVSTTSGTEQYF.

This clonotype occurred a few times. The rearrangement uses TRBV6-5 and TRBJ1-5; 8 bases line up with TRBD1. CDR1 is MNHEY and CDR2 is SVGAGI in the germline V gene. The length of the CDR3 is 14 residues. V was clipped by 2 bases and J by 7 bases; unmatched bases: 4. The DNA for the CDR3 is TGTGCCAGCAGTTACGACAGGGACAGGCAGCCCCAGCATTTT. Translation: CASSYDRDRQPQHF.

In this sample, this clonotype turned up a few times. V gene TRBV7-2 combines with J gene TRBJ2-7, with a weak D call TRBD1 (6 bases). Germline V gives CDR1 SGHTA, CDR2 FQGNSA. V shed 1 base and J shed 3 bases, with 16 bases lying between them. This CDR3 region has 16 residues. The CDR3 loop reads CASSLGSRGRGYEQYF. CDR3 nucleotides: TGTGCCAGCAGCTTAGGAAGCAGGGGTAGGGGCTACGAGCAGTACTTC. The variable domain in full, with the rest retrieved from reference TRBV7-2 and TRBJ2-7, is GAGVSQSPSNKVTEKGKDVELRCDPISGHTALYWYRQSLGQGLEFLIYFQGNSAPDKSGLPSDRFSAERTGGSVSTLTIQRTQQEDSAVYLCASSLGSRGRGYEQYFGPGTRLTVT.

The chain is built from TRBV19 and TRBJ1-1; D is undetermined. V was cut by 3 bases and J by 0 bases, with 17 bases left in between. Germline V lookup: CDR1 LNHDA, CDR2 SQIVND (reference sequence). The CDR3 spans 17 residues. The CDR3 region is CASSILTDPPMNTEAFF. In DNA form, the CDR3 reads TGTGCCAGTAGTATTTTAACAGATCCCCCCATGAACACTGAAGCTTTCTTT.

V and J are TRBV7-9 and TRBJ2-4, with 8 nucleotides matching TRBD1. The CDR3 is 14 amino acids. With V trimmed by 1 base and J by 9 bases, 5 bases remained unmatched. The V gene's germline CDR1 is SEHNR and CDR2 FQNEAQ (reference sequence). The CDR3 DNA is TGTGCCAGCAGCTTAGGACAGGGGTTCGGCATTCAGTACTTC. The encoded protein is CASSLGQGFGIQYF.

The table lists this clonotype with many counts. The rearrangement joins TRBV7-3 to TRBJ2-2; D not certain. Germline CDR1 is SGHTA and CDR2 is FQGTGA. The V end lost 3 bases, the J end lost 4 bases, and 6 bases lay between the germline ends. This CDR3 has 13 residues. This chain's CDR3 is CASSFVSTGELFF. CDR3 bases: TGTGCCAGCAGCTTCGTCTCCACCGGGGAGCTGTTTTTT.

The chain recombines TRBV4-1 with TRBJ1-4, with 12 nucleotides matching TRBD1. Germline trimming cut 4 bases from V and 4 bases from J; bases unmatched to any gene: 13. This CDR3 contains 19 residues. The germline gives CDR1 MGHRA, CDR2 YSYEKL. The CDR3 sequence is CASSLHWGQGATINEKLFF. DNA of the CDR3: TGCGCCAGCAGCCTACATTGGGGACAGGGGGCTACAATTAATGAAAAACTGTTTTTT.

This clonotype was picked up a small number of times. The chain combines TRBV20-1 with TRBJ2-7; D is possibly TRBD1 (5 bases). In germline, CDR1 is DFQATT, CDR2 SNEGSKA (reference sequence). Trimming took off 6 bases at V and 2 bases at J, with 11 bases between the two ends. This CDR3 is built from 12 residues. In DNA, the CDR3 is TGCAGTGCCTCGACAGATACCTACGAGCAGTACTTC. Protein sequence: CSASTDTYEQYF.

The sample holds a few counts of this clonotype. The V gene is TRBV5-5, the J gene TRBJ2-2; possibly TRBD1 for D (6 bases). The V end lost 5 bases, the J end lost 5 bases, and 13 bases lay between the germline ends. The CDR3 runs to 14 residues. Germline V gene data show CDR1 as SGHKS and CDR2 as YYEKEE (reference sequence). CDR3 sequence: CASRYRVETGELFF. The CDR3 bases are TGTGCCAGCAGATACAGGGTAGAGACCGGGGAGCTGTTTTTT.

This clonotype was counted a few times. The V call is TRBV19, the J call TRBJ2-1; D not certain. The V gene's germline CDR1 is LNHDA and CDR2 SQIVND (reference sequence). The CDR3 totals 16 residues. The V end lost 3 bases, the J end lost 6 bases, and 18 bases lay between the germline ends. The CDR3 region has the DNA TGTGCCAGTAGTATCGTTTATGGATTTAAGAGCAATGAGCAGTTCTTC. This codes for CASSIVYGFKSNEQFF.

The chain has TRBV27 and TRBJ1-1; D gene ambiguous. CDR1 is MNHEY and CDR2 is SMNVEV in the germline V gene (reference sequence). V dropped 1 base and J dropped 4 bases, with 7 bases sitting between them. CDR3 length equals 13 residues. The CDR3 sequence: CASSLFGFTEAFF. In nucleotides, the CDR3 is TGTGCCAGCAGTTTATTTGGGTTCACTGAAGCTTTCTTT.